Each of the 27 T cell receptor beta chains below was sequenced from the same sample in a study of T cell repertoires in cytomegalovirus infection. TCRdb reprocessed the reads via MiXCR and lists one record per CDR3 protein. This sample has fewer than 1,000,000 distinct CDR3 sequences, with 31% found just once. Their recognized antigens are unknown. Sequencing was performed on cultured CD8+ T cells from PBMCs, taken from culture after CMV antigen stimulation. Receptor source: a human donor in good health (CMV status not recorded). Some clones in this sample may be carry-over from other donors' samples.

This chain uses TRBV9 with TRBJ1-5; D uncertain. Germline lookup yields CDR1 SGDLS and CDR2 YYNGEE. With 7 bases removed from V and 0 bases from J, the gap between germline ends came to 8 bases. This CDR3 spans 13 amino acids. As DNA, the CDR3 is TGTGCCAGCGCCGGAGGTAGCAATCAGCCCCAGCATTTT. Translating it yields CASAGGSNQPQHF.

This clonotype was seen a few times. The rearrangement links TRBV6-4 to TRBJ1-1; possible D gene TRBD1, 5 bases. CDR1 and CDR2 (germline): MRHNA, SNTAGT. Trimming took off 0 bases at V and 5 bases at J, with 16 bases between the two ends. The CDR3 extends over 16 amino acids. The CDR3 is CASSDSPQTRGTEAFF. DNA for the CDR3: TGTGCCAGCAGTGACTCTCCTCAAACGAGGGGTACTGAAGCTTTCTTT.

The chain employs TRBV7-9 and TRBJ2-5; D ambiguous. Germline CDR1 and CDR2: SEHNR and FQNEAQ (reference sequence). Between the trimmed V and J ends, which lost 3 bases and 0 bases, there was a span of 11 bases. The CDR3 extends over 15 amino acids. CDR3 nucleotides: TGTGCCAGCAGCTTCGACGTATATGACCAAGAGACCCAGTACTTC. This codes for CASSFDVYDQETQYF.

The CDR3 DNA follows: TGTGCCAGCAGTGAAGCGGGCAGGGGGTACATGAACACTGAAGCTTTCTTT. Translating gives CASSEAGRGYMNTEAFF. The chain links TRBV6-1 to TRBJ1-1; the match to TRBD1 covers 7 bases. This CDR3 comprises 17 residues. The junction had 7 bases not matched to a gene; V was cut back by 0 bases and J by 0 bases. CDR1 and CDR2 (germline): MNHNS, SASEGT.

In this sample, this clonotype turned up a few times. The chain recombines TRBV6-2 or TRBV6-3 with TRBJ1-1; maybe TRBD1 (5 bases). Trimming stripped 2 bases from V and 2 bases from J, with 12 bases between. This CDR3 spans 15 amino acids. Per germline, CDR1 MNHEY and CDR2 SVGEGT. The CDR3 reads CASSYRGALNTEAFF. CDR3 bases: TGTGCCAGCAGTTACAGGGGAGCGTTAAACACTGAAGCTTTCTTT.

This sequence joins TRBV12-3 or TRBV12-4 and TRBJ1-1; D not resolved. V lost 0 bases and J lost 4, with 9 bases in between. This CDR3 is built from 14 residues. In nucleotides, the CDR3 is TGTGCCAGCAGTTTAGCGCGATACAGCACTGAAGCTTTCTTT. Its protein product is CASSLARYSTEAFF.

This clonotype has a count of ten or more. The chain has TRBV7-6 and TRBJ2-1; tentative D call: TRBD1 (6 bases). The V and J ends lost 1 base and 4 bases respectively, with 14 bases between them. CDR3 length: 16 residues. Germline CDR1 and CDR2: SGHVS and FNYEAQ. CDR3 in DNA: TGTGCCAGCAGCTTAGTTTCAGGGGCCCTATACAATGAGCAGTTCTTC. This codes for CASSLVSGALYNEQFF. Filled out from reference TRBV7-6 and TRBJ2-1, the complete variable domain reads GAGVSQSPRYKVTKRGQDVALRCDPISGHVSLYWYRQALGQGPEFLTYFNYEAQQDKSGLPNDRFSAERPEGSISTLTIQRTEQRDSAMYRCASSLVSGALYNEQFFGPGTRLTVL.

The chain's CDR3 is CASSRRTGQGAYNEQFF. CDR3 DNA: TGTGCCAGCAGCCGTCGGACGGGACAGGGCGCCTACAATGAGCAGTTCTTC. The chain links TRBV7-6 to TRBJ2-1; 9 bases line up with TRBD1. Germline V gene lookup returns CDR1 SGHVS and CDR2 FNYEAQ. The CDR3 has 17 residues. The ends lost 5 bases at V and 2 bases at J; junction bases unmatched: 10.

The chain couples TRBV19 to TRBJ1-5; no reliable D call. Trimming stripped 8 bases from V and 14 bases from J, with 19 bases between. The length of the CDR3 is 12 residues. The germline CDR1 and CDR2 sequences are LNHDA and SQIVND (reference sequence). CDR3 sequence (DNA): TGTGCCAGTTCTAGGTCGGACCCGGGGAAGCATTTT. Protein sequence: CASSRSDPGKHF.

The chain carries TRBV13 and TRBJ2-3, with 9 bases that match TRBD2. CDR1 is PRHDT and CDR2 is FYEKMQ in the germline V gene (reference sequence). V shed 5 bases, J shed 6 bases, and the junction held 9 bases outside the gene matches. The CDR3 is 15 amino acids. CDR3 residues: CASSQGGRGGDTQYF. As DNA, the CDR3 is TGTGCCAGCAGCCAAGGAGGGCGGGGGGGTGATACGCAGTATTTT.

Regarding this clonotype: The CDR3 carries no conserved terminal phenylalanine or tryptophan, so it likely arises from a read error. It is unclear where the CDR3 begins or ends on the DNA, so no DNA is shown, and the CDR3 is as TCRdb lists it. The chain employs TRBV7-9 and TRBJ2-3; the D call TRBD1 from the table was never checked on the DNA. The V gene's germline CDR1 is SEHNR and CDR2 FQNEAQ (reference sequence). The CDR3 spans 14 residues, counting both ends. The CDR3 spells CASSSGQPEDFTFH.

The rearrangement joins TRBV20-1 to TRBJ2-5, with 7 bases fitting TRBD2. CDR1 is DFQATT, CDR2 SNEGSKA, per germline (reference sequence). V lost 7 bases to trimming and J lost 2 bases; unmatched junction nucleotides: 10. The CDR3 runs 14 residues. The CDR3 nucleotides are TGCAGTGGAATCCATGGGGGGGTTCAAGAGACCCAGTACTTC. The encoded protein is CSGIHGGVQETQYF.

On this clonotype: An end of the junction differs from the germline gene, which may be a read error. V and J are TRBV6-8 and TRBJ2-1; maybe TRBD1 (5 bases). This CDR3 region has 14 residues. The germline V gene encodes CDR1 MNHGY and CDR2 SAAAGT. CDR3 DNA: TGTGCCAGCAAAGACAGAAGCTCCTACAATGAGGAGTTCTTC. This codes for CASKDRSSYNEEFF.

J is TRBJ2-3 and V is TRBV20-1; no definite D call. From germline, CDR1 is DFQATT and CDR2 SNEGSKA (reference sequence). V gave up 4 bases and J gave up 2 bases, with 22 bases separating them. The CDR3 loop spans 17 amino acids. The DNA for the CDR3 is TGCAGTGCTACCTCCCTTATCCTTGCGGTAGACACAGATACGCAGTATTTT. Translated, it gives CSATSLILAVDTDTQYF.

This clonotype has a handful of counts. This rearrangement joins TRBV7-3 to TRBJ2-3, with 8 positions matching TRBD2. Per the germline V gene, CDR1 is SGHTA and CDR2 is FQGTGA. CDR3 size: 15 residues. The ends lost 0 bases at V and 5 bases at J; junction bases unmatched: 4. CDR3 sequence reads: CASSLTGGAKDTQYF. The CDR3, as DNA: TGTGCCAGCAGCTTAACCGGGGGGGCAAAAGATACGCAGTATTTT.

This chain links TRBV6-5 with TRBJ1-2, with D perhaps matching TRBD1 (5 bases). Germline lookup yields CDR1 MNHEY and CDR2 SVGAGI. This CDR3 spans 15 amino acids. V gave up 0 bases and J gave up 1 base, with 9 bases separating them. The CDR3 DNA reads as TGTGCCAGCAGTTACTCGACAGCATTTAACTATGGCTACACCTTC. Protein: CASSYSTAFNYGYTF.

At least ten counts were recorded for this clonotype. The chain is built from TRBV12-3 or TRBV12-4 and TRBJ2-5; D perhaps matches TRBD1 (6 bases). The V end lost 6 bases, the J end lost 5 bases, and 19 bases lay between the germline ends. CDR3 length equals 15 residues. The CDR3 DNA reads as TGTGCCAGCAGCCCAGGGGCGCGGATTGGGGAGACCCAGTACTTC. Translated: CASSPGARIGETQYF.

V and J are TRBV4-3 and TRBJ2-2; D is unresolved. V lost 2 bases and J lost 3, with 10 bases in between. Germline V CDR1 and CDR2: LGHNA, YSLEER. CDR3 length: 15 residues. In nucleotides, the CDR3 is TGCGCCAGCAGCCAAACGGACCGACACACCGGGGAGCTGTTTTTT. This codes for CASSQTDRHTGELFF.

Details on this clonotype: A much larger clonotype is one base distant, so this may be a read error. The chain employs TRBV12-3 or TRBV12-4 and TRBJ2-1, with D uncertain. The CDR3 has 12 residues. The CDR3, as DNA: TGTGCCAACAGTCTCTACTACAATGAGCAGTTCTTC. Translation: CANSLYYNEQFF.

This clonotype was found a few times. J is TRBJ2-5 and V is TRBV3-1; D ambiguous. V was clipped by 1 base and J by 2 bases, with 8 bases between them. Germline CDR1 and CDR2: LGHDT and YNNKEL (reference sequence). This CDR3 is built from 14 residues. CDR3 amino acids: CASSQGGSQETQYF. The CDR3 DNA reads as TGTGCCAGCAGCCAAGGGGGTTCGCAAGAGACCCAGTACTTC.

This chain uses TRBV6-5 with TRBJ2-2; D not certain. Germline V gene sequence: CDR1 MNHEY, CDR2 SVGAGI. CDR3 length: 14 amino acids. V was trimmed by 6 bases and J by 4 bases, leaving 12 bases between them. CDR3 in amino acids: CASSRTEFTGELFF. The CDR3 region has the DNA TGTGCCAGCAGCCGGACGGAATTCACCGGGGAGCTGTTTTTT.

This clonotype was counted a few times. This chain joins TRBV19 and TRBJ2-1, with 8 bases that match TRBD1. The germline gives CDR1 LNHDA, CDR2 SQIVND (reference sequence). The CDR3 is made up of 14 amino acids. Trimming removed 4 bases from V and 8 bases from J; junction bases left unmatched: 7. CDR3 residues: CASSRDRRGDEQFF. For the CDR3, the DNA is TGTGCCAGTAGTAGGGACAGGCGAGGGGATGAGCAGTTCTTC.

This clonotype appeared a few times. The genes are TRBV4-2 and TRBJ2-7, with 8 bases that match TRBD2. J lost 3 bases, V lost 4 bases, and 11 bases had no gene match. Looked up from germline, CDR1 is LGHNA and CDR2 is YNFKEQ. The CDR3 consists of 16 residues. In DNA, the CDR3 is TGTGCCAGCAGCCGAGCTTCTAGCGGGCACTTCTACGAGCAGTACTTC. It codes for CASSRASSGHFYEQYF.

With regard to this clonotype: Since a much larger clone is just one base distant, this may be a read error. The genes are TRBV6-8 and TRBJ2-1, with 9 positions matching TRBD1. CDR1 is MNHGY, CDR2 SAAAGT, per germline. This CDR3 comprises 13 residues. The CDR3 sequence is CTSSGTGSDEQFF. CDR3 sequence (DNA): TGTACCAGTTCCGGGACAGGGTCCGATGAGCAGTTCTTC.

This clonotype was seen once. This sequence joins TRBV7-4 and TRBJ1-1; D uncertain. CDR1 and CDR2 from the germline V gene are SGHVT and SQSDAQ. The V end was cut by 4 bases, the J end by 0 bases, with 15 bases between. This CDR3 region has 16 residues. The CDR3 bases are TGTGCCAGCAGCTCCGTCGGCGGACTAATGAACACTGAAGCTTTCTTT. This codes for CASSSVGGLMNTEAFF.

The chain is built from TRBV9 and TRBJ1-2, with D tentatively TRBD1 (6 bases). The CDR3 totals 13 residues. The V gene lost 3 bases and the J gene lost 5 bases, with 11 bases spanning the gap. CDR1 SGDLS and CDR2 YYNGEE come from the germline V gene. The CDR3 reads CASSGRQEYGYTF. The CDR3 DNA follows: TGTGCCAGCAGCGGCAGACAGGAATATGGCTACACCTTC.

The chain combines TRBV4-1 with TRBJ1-6, with a possible D match to TRBD1 (6 bases). Trimming removed 4 bases at V and 7 bases at J, with 11 bases between. Germline V gene sequence: CDR1 MGHRA, CDR2 YSYEKL. CDR3 length equals 14 residues. The CDR3 spells CASSLLQGNSPLHF. As DNA, the CDR3 is TGCGCCAGCAGCCTCTTGCAGGGGAATTCACCCCTCCACTTT.